These T cell receptor beta chains were read from a single sample in a study of blood T cell repertoires in COVID-19. Data came from immunoSEQ multiplex PCR; TCRdb stores just in-frame clones and leaves some out. This sample yields 20,000 to 25,000 clones, of which roughly nine tenths are seen a single time; around 8% belongs to the top ten. The sequencing sample was made of peripheral blood. Receptors were obtained from a human donor in a cohort sampled during active COVID-19. CDR3s include the opening cysteine and the closing phenylalanine or tryptophan. Each record gives: clone size, V gene, J gene, D gene, CDR3 protein, CDR3 DNA. The D gene is left open where the match is weak. Size is omitted from some rows. Given values are once, few, many or a class for expanded clones.

once,TRBV28,TRBJ2-7,NA,CASKSPGNSYEQYF,TGTGCCAGCAAGTCCCCAGGGAATTCCTACGAGCAGTACTTC
NA,TRBV7-9,TRBJ1-2,TRBD1,CASSLNAGQGGDGYTF,TGTGCCAGCAGCCTCAACGCGGGACAGGGCGGCGATGGCTACACCTTC
NA,TRBV6-1,TRBJ1-1,TRBD1,CASSASRDRGLHTEAFF,TGTGCCAGCAGTGCCTCCCGGGACAGGGGGCTTCACACTGAAGCTTTCTTT
NA,TRBV6-2/TRBV6-3,TRBJ2-6,NA,CASSYVAGPRSGANVLTF,TGTGCCAGCAGTTATGTTGCAGGTCCACGCTCTGGGGCCAACGTCCTGACTTTC
NA,TRBV21-1,TRBJ1-6,NA,CASSKLRESPLHF,TGTGCCAGCAGCAAACTCAGGGAATCACCCCTCCACTTT
NA,TRBV7-8,TRBJ1-5,NA,CASSQKDKYSNQPQHF,TGTGCCAGCAGTCAAAAGGACAAGTATAGCAATCAGCCCCAGCATTTT
NA,TRBV6-5,TRBJ1-1,NA,CATRGQTGTEAFF,TGTGCCACCCGAGGACAGACGGGCACTGAAGCTTTCTTT
NA,TRBV19,TRBJ2-7,TRBD1,CASSNRDRDYEQYF,TGTGCCAGTAGTAACCGGGACAGGGACTACGAGCAGTACTTC
NA,TRBV6-2/TRBV6-3,TRBJ1-6,TRBD1,CASSYSIGDRGDSPLHF,TGTGCCAGCAGTTACTCGATCGGGGACAGAGGCGATTCACCCCTCCACTTT
NA,TRBV20-1,TRBJ2-1,TRBD2,CSASPASGIGNEQFF,TGCAGTGCTAGTCCCGCTAGCGGGATAGGCAATGAGCAGTTCTTC
NA,TRBV5-8,TRBJ2-2,TRBD1,CASSLLRRTGSAGELFF,TGTGCCAGCAGCTTGTTACGTAGGACAGGGAGCGCCGGGGAGCTGTTTTTT
NA,TRBV9,TRBJ2-5,NA,CASSVAPTESQETQYF,TGTGCCAGCAGCGTAGCCCCGACAGAGTCCCAAGAGACCCAGTACTTC
NA,TRBV27,TRBJ1-2,NA,CASSLSIREIHGYTF,TGTGCCAGCAGTTTATCGATCCGGGAGATCCATGGCTACACCTTC